Sequencing of this TCR beta chain was carried out in a study of blood T cell repertoires in COVID-19. Overall study context: Samples representing acute and convalescent COVID-19 were sourced from the United States, Italy and Spain.

The repertoire was sequenced with immunoSEQ multiplex PCR; TCRdb's copy has only in-frame clones and lacks some. The profile covers fewer than 650,000 clones, with 70% to 90% appearing a single time and less than 9.5% taken by the ten largest. The sample was peripheral blood. This TCR came from a woman aged 45-65 years with COVID-19, enrolled during active disease.

The CDR3, as DNA: TGTGCCAGCAGTCCCCGGGACAGGGCCAGTCAGCCCCAGCATTTT. It encodes CASSPRDRASQPQHF. V usage is TRBV28 and J usage is TRBJ1-5; the match to TRBD1 covers 9 bases. The CDR3 has 15 amino acids. Trimming cost V 5 bases and J 6 bases; bases outside gene matches: 8. Per germline, CDR1 MDHEN and CDR2 SYDVKM.